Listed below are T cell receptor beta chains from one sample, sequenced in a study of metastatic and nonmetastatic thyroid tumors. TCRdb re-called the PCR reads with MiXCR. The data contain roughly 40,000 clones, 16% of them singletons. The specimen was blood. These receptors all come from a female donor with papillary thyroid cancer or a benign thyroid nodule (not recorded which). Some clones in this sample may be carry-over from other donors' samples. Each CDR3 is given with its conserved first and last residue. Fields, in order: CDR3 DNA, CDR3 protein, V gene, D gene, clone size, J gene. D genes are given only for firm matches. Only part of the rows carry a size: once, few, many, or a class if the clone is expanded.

TGTGCCAGCTCACCTCAAAGGGGGCGCGTCTCTACTGAAGCTTTCTTT	CASSPQRGRVSTEAFF	TRBV18	TRBD1	NA	TRBJ1-1
TGTGCCAGCAGTTTATTACCGGGTGGTGAGCAGTTCTTC	CASSLLPGGEQFF	TRBV27	NA	NA	TRBJ2-1
TGCAGTGCTAGAGATTCGTTCTCACTAGAGCAGTACTTC	CSARDSFSLEQYF	TRBV20-1	NA	many	TRBJ2-7
TGCAGTGCTAGAGATTTCCAGAGTCCCTACGAGCAGTACTTC	CSARDFQSPYEQYF	TRBV20-1	NA	NA	TRBJ2-7
TGCAGCGTTGGGTACAGAGTGAACACTGAAGCTTTCTTT	CSVGYRVNTEAFF	TRBV29-1	NA	many	TRBJ1-1
TGTGCCAGCAGTCCTCCGGGGCGCTTGGCGGAGCAGTTCTTC	CASSPPGRLAEQFF	TRBV6-1	NA	many	TRBJ2-1
TGTGCCAGCAAAAACGGTGGGGACAGTTACACTGAAGCTTTCTTT	CASKNGGDSYTEAFF	TRBV27	TRBD1	many	TRBJ1-1
TGTGCCAGCAGGGTAGCCACCTATATCACTTCACCCCTCCACTTT	CASRVATYITSPLHF	TRBV28	NA	many	TRBJ1-6
TGTGCCAGGGAGGGACAGGGGGCCTCACGGGAGCAGTACTTC	CAREGQGASREQYF	TRBV2	TRBD1	few	TRBJ2-7
TGTGCCAGCAGGGGGGCTAGCGCGACGACAGATACGCAGTATTTT	CASRGASATTDTQYF	TRBV2	NA	many	TRBJ2-3
TGCGCCAGCAGCCAAGAGGGGGACGCCTACTACGAGCAGTACTTC	CASSQEGDAYYEQYF	TRBV4-1	NA	NA	TRBJ2-7
TGCGCCAGCAGTGAGACCGAGATCAATCAGCCCCAGCATTTT	CASSETEINQPQHF	TRBV10-2	NA	few	TRBJ1-5
TGTGCCAGCAGTTTGGGGCAGGGGCCAGATACGCAGTATTTT	CASSLGQGPDTQYF	TRBV27	NA	many	TRBJ2-3
TGTGCCACCAGTGATAACAGGGGTGGCACTGAAGCTTTCTTT	CATSDNRGGTEAFF	TRBV24-1	TRBD1	many	TRBJ1-1
TGTGCCAGCAGTTTATCGTTTCCGGGAGGTAGCACAGATACGCAGTATTTT	CASSLSFPGGSTDTQYF	TRBV27	TRBD2	many	TRBJ2-3
TGCAGTGCCAGGGACTCTAGCACAGATACGCAGTATTTT	CSARDSSTDTQYF	TRBV20-1	NA	NA	TRBJ2-3
TGTGCCACCAGTGATGGACTAGGACGCTGGACGCAGTATTTT	CATSDGLGRWTQYF	TRBV24-1	TRBD2	many	TRBJ2-3
TGTGCCAGCAGTGTTGAATTTGCAGGTGAGCAGTTCTTC	CASSVEFAGEQFF	TRBV6-1	NA	medium-sized	TRBJ2-1
TGTGCCAGCAGGGACAGGGGATCAGGCAAAAACATTCAGTACTTC	CASRDRGSGKNIQYF	TRBV2	TRBD1	many	TRBJ2-4
TGTGCCAGCAGCTTAGCCGCTTTTAATTCACCCCTCCACTTT	CASSLAAFNSPLHF	TRBV7-6	NA	many	TRBJ1-6
TGTGCCAGCAGCCCTACTAGCGGGACGAGGCACGAGCAGTACTTC	CASSPTSGTRHEQYF	TRBV11-2	TRBD2	NA	TRBJ2-7
TGCAGTGCGGCATCAGGGACTAGCGATAGCACAGATACGCAGTATTTT	CSAASGTSDSTDTQYF	TRBV20-1	TRBD2	NA	TRBJ2-3
TGTGCCAGCAGTGATGGGACAGGTCCTCACTACCCCTATGGCTACACCTTC	CASSDGTGPHYPYGYTF	TRBV6-1	TRBD1	many	TRBJ1-2
TGTGCCACCAGTGATTTCCCCGGACTAGCGGGAGATCAAGAGACCCAGTACTTC	CATSDFPGLAGDQETQYF	TRBV24-1	TRBD2	many	TRBJ2-5
TGTGCCAGCACTCCCCGTCCCAGGGACTATGGCTACACCTTC	CASTPRPRDYGYTF	TRBV28	NA	many	TRBJ1-2
TGTGCCAGCAGCCAAGGTGGGGATACGCAGTATTTT	CASSQGGDTQYF	TRBV7-9	NA	many	TRBJ2-3
TGTGCCAGCAGCCCCTATAGCGGACAGGGGGGGAATGAGCAGTTCTTC	CASSPYSGQGGNEQFF	TRBV3-1	TRBD1	many	TRBJ2-1
TGTGCCAGCAGTGGTGGGCAGGGGGCGGGGGAGACCCAGTACTTC	CASSGGQGAGETQYF	TRBV2	TRBD1	NA	TRBJ2-5
TGTGCCATCAGTAGCGGGGGCCCCATGAACACTGAAGCTTTCTTT	CAISSGGPMNTEAFF	TRBV10-3	NA	many	TRBJ1-1
TGTGCCACCACGTTGGGGGTCAATCAGCCCCAGCATTTT	CATTLGVNQPQHF	TRBV2	NA	many	TRBJ1-5
TGTGCCAGCAGTTCTCCGGGACTAGGGGGCGAGCAGTACTTC	CASSSPGLGGEQYF	TRBV27	TRBD2	medium-sized	TRBJ2-7
TGTGCCAGCAGTTTTGGGACAGGCAACACCGGGGAGCTGTTTTTT	CASSFGTGNTGELFF	TRBV27	TRBD1	NA	TRBJ2-2
TGTGCCAGCAGCTCCCACGGGATTTCCTACGAGCAGTACTTC	CASSSHGISYEQYF	TRBV5-5	NA	once	TRBJ2-7